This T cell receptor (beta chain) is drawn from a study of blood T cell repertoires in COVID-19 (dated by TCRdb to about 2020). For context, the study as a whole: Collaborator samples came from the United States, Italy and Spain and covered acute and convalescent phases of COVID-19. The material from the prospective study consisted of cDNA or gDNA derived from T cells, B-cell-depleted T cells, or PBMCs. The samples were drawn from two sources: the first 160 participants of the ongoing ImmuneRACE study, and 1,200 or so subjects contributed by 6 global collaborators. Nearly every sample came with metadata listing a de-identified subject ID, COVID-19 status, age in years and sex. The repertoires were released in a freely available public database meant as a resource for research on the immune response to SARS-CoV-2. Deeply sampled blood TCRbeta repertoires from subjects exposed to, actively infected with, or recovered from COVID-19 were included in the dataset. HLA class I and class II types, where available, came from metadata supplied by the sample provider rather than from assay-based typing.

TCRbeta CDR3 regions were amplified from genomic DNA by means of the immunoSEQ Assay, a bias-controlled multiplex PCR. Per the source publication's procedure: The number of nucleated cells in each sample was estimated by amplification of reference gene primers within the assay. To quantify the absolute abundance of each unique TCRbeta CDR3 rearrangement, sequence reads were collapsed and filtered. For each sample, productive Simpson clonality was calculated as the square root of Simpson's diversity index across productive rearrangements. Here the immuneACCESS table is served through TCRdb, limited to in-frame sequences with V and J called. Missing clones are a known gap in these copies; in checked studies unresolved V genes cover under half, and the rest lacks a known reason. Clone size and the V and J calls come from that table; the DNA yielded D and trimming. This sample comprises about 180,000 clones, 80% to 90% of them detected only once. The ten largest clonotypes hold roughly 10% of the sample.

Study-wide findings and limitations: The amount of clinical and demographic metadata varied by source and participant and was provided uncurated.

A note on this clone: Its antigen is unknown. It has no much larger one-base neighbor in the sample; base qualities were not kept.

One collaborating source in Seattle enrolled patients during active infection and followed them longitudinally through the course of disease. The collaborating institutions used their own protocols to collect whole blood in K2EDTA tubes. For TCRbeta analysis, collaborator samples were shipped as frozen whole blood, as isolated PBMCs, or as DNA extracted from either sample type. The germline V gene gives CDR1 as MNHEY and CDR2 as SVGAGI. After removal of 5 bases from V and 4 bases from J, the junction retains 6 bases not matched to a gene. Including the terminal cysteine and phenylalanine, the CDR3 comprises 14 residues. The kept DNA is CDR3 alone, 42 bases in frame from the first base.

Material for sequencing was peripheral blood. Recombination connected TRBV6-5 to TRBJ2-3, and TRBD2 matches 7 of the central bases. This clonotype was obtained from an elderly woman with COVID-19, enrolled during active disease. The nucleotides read TGTGCCAGCAGTCGTATTGGGGGGGCAGATACGCAGTATTTT. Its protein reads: CASSRIGGADTQYF.